These T cell receptor beta chains were read from a single sample in a study of shared clonotypes between healthy human individuals. Clones were sequenced by immunoSEQ multiplex PCR, and TCRdb holds only the in-frame ones, with some missing. The sample lists around 720,000 clones, around three quarters occurring once. The source material was memory CD4+ T cells sorted from blood. These receptors came from a woman aged 25 to 45 in good health. Both conserved end residues are part of each CDR3. The D gene is left open where the match is weak. Rows give clone size only sometimes, using once, few, many, or a class for an expanded clone.

V,size,D,J,DNA,CDR3
TRBV19,.,.,TRBJ1-4,TGTGCCAGTAGCGTCCCAGGCTCCCGTAATGAAAAACTGTTTTTT,CASSVPGSRNEKLFF
TRBV19,.,TRBD2,TRBJ2-1,TGTGCAATAACTAGCGGGAGGGGCAATGAGCAGTTCTTC,CAITSGRGNEQFF
TRBV18,few,.,TRBJ1-3,TGTGCCAGCTCACCAGGGTCTGGAAACACCATATATTTT,CASSPGSGNTIYF
TRBV7-9,.,TRBD2,TRBJ2-3,TGTGCCAGCAGCTCTTCTAGCGGGAGGGCCCATACGCAGTATTTT,CASSSSSGRAHTQYF
TRBV28,.,.,TRBJ1-1,TGTGCCAGCATTAGAGGGGGGAACACTGAAGCTTTCTTT,CASIRGGNTEAFF
TRBV6-1,.,.,TRBJ1-2,TGTGCCAGCAGTCCTCACTGGGGGGAATATGGCTACACCTTC,CASSPHWGEYGYTF
TRBV7-2,.,TRBD2,TRBJ2-1,TGTGCCAGCAGCCGTACTAGCGGCCACTACAATGAGCAGTTCTTC,CASSRTSGHYNEQFF
TRBV28,.,TRBD2,TRBJ2-1,TGTGCCAGCAGTTTTCCCGTCGGGACTAGCGGGATGGGGCAGCAGTTCTTC,CASSFPVGTSGMGQQFF
TRBV23-1,.,TRBD1,TRBJ1-2,TGCGCCAGCAGTCGGGACAGGGAAAGAAATAACTATGGCTACACCTTC,CASSRDRERNNYGYTF
TRBV6-6,few,.,TRBJ2-7,TGTGCCAGCAGAATGGACAGCTACGAGCAGTACTTC,CASRMDSYEQYF
TRBV7-9,.,.,TRBJ2-7,TGTGCCAGCAGCTCCTCCCCCAGCAGCGAGCAGTACTTC,CASSSSPSSEQYF
TRBV4-1,many,TRBD2,TRBJ2-7,TGCGCCAGCAGCCAAGTACTAGCGGGAGGGAACTACGAGCAGTACTTC,CASSQVLAGGNYEQYF
TRBV10-3,.,TRBD1,TRBJ2-6,TGTGCCATCAGTGTCAGGGGGCTTGGGGCCAACGTCCTGACTTTC,CAISVRGLGANVLTF
TRBV28,.,.,TRBJ1-3,TGTGCCAGCAGTACGGGGCGTTCGGGAAACACCATATATTTT,CASSTGRSGNTIYF
TRBV5-1,.,TRBD1,TRBJ1-2,TGCGCCAGCAGCTTGAGTTATGGTGACAGGGTTGGCTACACCTTC,CASSLSYGDRVGYTF
TRBV7-9,.,TRBD1,TRBJ1-5,TGTGCCAGCAGCCCTTGGACAGGAGACGATCAGCCCCAGCATTTT,CASSPWTGDDQPQHF